Listed below are T cell receptor beta chains from one sample, sequenced in a study of blood T cell repertoires in COVID-19. Using immunoSEQ multiplex PCR, the repertoire was profiled, and TCRdb retains in-frame clones only, with some absent. The sample lists roughly 81,000 clones, about 89% occurring once. Input material: peripheral blood. The receptors were sampled from a man aged 70-80 years with active or convalescent COVID-19. CDR3s include the opening cysteine and the closing phenylalanine or tryptophan. D genes are given only for firm matches. The size entry is marked missing in some rows and otherwise reads once, few, many or a size class.

-	TRBJ1-2	TRBV19	-	TGTGCCAGTAGTATAGTGAGGGGACTCGGCGGTCGTATTTATGGCTACACCTTC	CASSIVRGLGGRIYGYTF
-	TRBJ2-5	TRBV6-4	TRBD1	TGTGCCAGCAGTGACTCAGGGGGCCGTACTCAGACCCAGTACTTC	CASSDSGGRTQTQYF
many	TRBJ1-1	TRBV6-5	TRBD1	TGTGCCAGCAGCCCCGGACAGGGTGGGGATGCTTTCTTT	CASSPGQGGDAFF
-	TRBJ2-1	TRBV27	TRBD1	TGTGCCAGCAGTTTTGGGACAGGGGAGCAGTTCTTC	CASSFGTGEQFF
-	TRBJ1-6	TRBV5-1	TRBD1	TGCGCCAGCAGCTTCGATGCGGGACAGGACTCCTATAATTCACCCCTCCACTTT	CASSFDAGQDSYNSPLHF
-	TRBJ1-3	TRBV19	-	TGTGCCAGTAGTATAGCAGGCGGAGGAGGAAACACCATATATTTT	CASSIAGGGGNTIYF
-	TRBJ1-1	TRBV18	TRBD1	TGTGCCAGCTCACCCCTGGACAGGGGATCGAACACTGAAGCTTTCTTT	CASSPLDRGSNTEAFF
-	TRBJ2-7	TRBV5-1	-	TGCGCCAGCAGCTTGGCGTTTCTTAGCGAGCAGTACTTC	CASSLAFLSEQYF
-	TRBJ1-2	TRBV6-7	-	TGTGCCAGCAGTTACCCCTGGGAGACGGCCTTC	CASSYPWETAF
-	TRBJ1-1	TRBV9	-	TGTGCCAGCAGCCCACGGACAGCGAACACTGAAGCTTTCTTT	CASSPRTANTEAFF
-	TRBJ1-2	TRBV4-3	-	TGCGCCAGCAGCCATTCCTCAGGAAACTATGGCTACACCTTC	CASSHSSGNYGYTF
-	TRBJ1-2	TRBV9	TRBD1	TGTGCCAGCAGCGTAGCTCCAGGGGGAGGCTACACCTTC	CASSVAPGGGYTF
-	TRBJ2-3	TRBV5-1	TRBD1	TGCGCCAGCAGCTTGGCAGGACAGGCGAATACGCAGTATTTT	CASSLAGQANTQYF
-	TRBJ1-1	TRBV13	-	TGTGCCAGCAGCCCATTCCGGACTGAAGCTTTCTTT	CASSPFRTEAFF
-	TRBJ2-7	TRBV7-2	-	TGTGCCAGCAGCTTAAGGTCTCCGGGGTCCTACGAGCAGTACTTC	CASSLRSPGSYEQYF